This is a list of T cell receptor beta chains from one sample in a study of CD8+CD57+ T cells in acquired aplastic anemia. TCRdb recomputed calls from the reads with MiXCR, one row per CDR3 protein. The sample lists hundreds of thousands of distinct CDR3 sequences, around three fifths seen once, with under 8.5% in the top ten. The specimen was sorted CD4+, CD8+, or CD8+CD57+ T cells (not recorded which) from PBMCs. The receptors here all came from a human donor with severe aplastic anemia or a healthy control (not recorded which). Each CDR3 is given without its conserved first and last residue.

v_call: TRBV9
cdr3_aa: ASSVDGQGEETQY

v_call: TRBV29-1
cdr3_aa: SVQGGLGGLYEQY

v_call: TRBV19
cdr3_aa: ASRSGLAGNEQY

v_call: TRBV28
cdr3_aa: ASSGRRDRDDNYGYT

v_call: TRBV7-9
cdr3_aa: ASSSGQASNQPQH

v_call: TRBV24-1
cdr3_aa: ATSDPLTGEYGYT

v_call: TRBV5-1
cdr3_aa: ASSLIAGEAGELF

v_call: TRBV7-2
cdr3_aa: ASSSVPGGGNEQF

v_call: TRBV7-2
cdr3_aa: AVGGSSIAQETQY

v_call: TRBV19
cdr3_aa: ASSIGATVEQY

v_call: TRBV2
cdr3_aa: ASGQGAPDTQY

v_call: TRBV7-7
cdr3_aa: ASSLFLSEAMNEQY

v_call: TRBV10-1
cdr3_aa: ASSESRTSGGTYEQY

v_call: TRBV5-1
cdr3_aa: ASSLAEGPRNTEAF

v_call: TRBV19
cdr3_aa: ASLWTGGNTEAF

v_call: TRBV2
cdr3_aa: ASSEATRTILETQY

v_call: TRBV15
cdr3_aa: ATSREGGPPREQY

v_call: TRBV30
cdr3_aa: AWSVGPNTEAF

v_call: TRBV12-3/TRBV12-4
cdr3_aa: ASNLGVIGETF

v_call: TRBV2
cdr3_aa: ASKVQVNTEAF

v_call: TRBV5-1
cdr3_aa: ASSSTGGLNQPQH

v_call: TRBV7-3
cdr3_aa: AKNGEQY

v_call: TRBV29-1
cdr3_aa: SVEGAGFPLYGYT

v_call: TRBV24-1
cdr3_aa: ATSDLASGSLDEQY

v_call: TRBV27
cdr3_aa: ASTQLGVPEAF

v_call: TRBV2
cdr3_aa: ASSRPTLSSGGAHEQF

v_call: TRBV7-9
cdr3_aa: ASSLIQGSNSPLH

v_call: TRBV10-3
cdr3_aa: AISGTGSEQY

v_call: TRBV7-6
cdr3_aa: ASSPGTPAYEQY

v_call: TRBV29-1
cdr3_aa: SVLTGAGYGYT

v_call: TRBV14
cdr3_aa: ASSQPQRGVGTDTQY

v_call: TRBV12-3/TRBV12-4
cdr3_aa: ASTSRRSNGEKLF

v_call: TRBV29-1
cdr3_aa: SGAGTGGYEQY

v_call: TRBV7-2
cdr3_aa: ASSFKSSGNTEAF

v_call: TRBV5-4
cdr3_aa: ASSPGPTSSTDTQY

v_call: TRBV5-8
cdr3_aa: ASSLGGPTYEQY